The 24 T cell receptor beta chains listed next were all sequenced from one sample in a study of shared clonotypes between healthy human individuals. Produced via immunoSEQ multiplex PCR; TCRdb's table is partial and in-frame only. Here the sample spans 850,000 to 1,200,000 clones, around 75% being singletons. The sequenced sample consisted of memory CD4+ T cells sorted from blood. Subset indicated: CD45RA-negative fraction. These receptors were collected from a man between 18 and 35 years old in good health.

This sequence joins TRBV7-2 and TRBJ2-7, with D perhaps being TRBD1 or TRBD2 (5 bases each). V gave up 6 bases and J gave up 0 bases, with 15 bases separating them. There are 15 residues in the CDR3. The V gene's germline CDR1 is SGHTA and CDR2 FQGNSA. DNA of the CDR3: TGTGCCAGCAGTACCGGGACGGTTAGCTCCTACGAGCAGTACTTC. Translation gives CASSTGTVSSYEQYF. Based on the CDR3 plus reference TRBV7-2 and TRBJ2-7, the full variable domain is GAGVSQSPSNKVTEKGKDVELRCDPISGHTALYWYRQSLGQGLEFLIYFQGNSAPDKSGLPSDRFSAERTGGSVSTLTIQRTQQEDSAVYLCASSTGTVSSYEQYFGPGTRLTVT.

This clone was picked up one time. The chain is built from TRBV25-1 and TRBJ1-2; the D gene is possibly TRBD1 (5 bases). Between the trimmed V and J ends, which lost 2 bases and 6 bases, there was a span of 13 bases. Germline V gene lookup returns CDR1 MGHDK and CDR2 SYGVNS. CDR3 length: 14 amino acids. The CDR3 loop is CASSESGTRDGYTF. Here the CDR3 DNA reads TGTGCCAGCAGTGAAAGCGGGACCAGGGATGGCTACACCTTC.

The rearrangement uses TRBV9 and TRBJ2-1; TRBD2 agrees at 7 bases. The CDR3 length is 13 residues. The V segment lost 2 bases and the J segment 9 bases; nucleotides outside the gene matches: 5. CDR1 is SGDLS and CDR2 is YYNGEE in the germline V gene. The CDR3 spells CASSVRLAGEQFF. CDR3 coding DNA: TGTGCCAGCAGCGTTCGACTAGCAGGTGAGCAGTTCTTC.

This sequence joins TRBV7-2 and TRBJ2-7; TRBD2 matches at 11 bases. The J segment lost 4 bases and the V segment lost 2 bases, leaving 4 bases of the junction unmatched. The CDR3 spans 15 residues. Germline V CDR1 and CDR2: SGHTA, FQGNSA. The CDR3 reads CASSLHSGRGYEQYF. The CDR3, as DNA: TGTGCCAGCAGCTTACATAGCGGGAGGGGTTACGAGCAGTACTTC.

The count of this clone is one. DNA for the CDR3: TGTGCCAGCAGTTTATCAGGACAGGGGAACAATCAGCCCCAGCATTTT. Translating gives CASSLSGQGNNQPQHF. The V call is TRBV6-5, the J call TRBJ1-5; 9 positions agree with TRBD1. CDR1 is MNHEY, CDR2 SVGAGI, per germline. The CDR3 loop spans 16 amino acids. After removal of 4 bases from V and 3 bases from J, the junction contained 7 bases not matched to a gene.

The J gene is TRBJ2-5, the V gene TRBV10-3; TRBD1 or TRBD2 may be the D gene (5 bases each). Trimming cost V 11 bases and J 2 bases, with 15 bases left between them. The V gene's germline CDR1 is ENHRY and CDR2 SYGVKD. This CDR3 is 13 amino acids long. The CDR3, as DNA: TGTGCCCTCTCCATGGGACCTCAAGAGACCCAGTACTTC. Protein product: CALSMGPQETQYF.

This clone was seen a handful of times. This chain joins TRBV2 and TRBJ1-1; D not resolved. Trimming took 11 bases from V and 5 from J, leaving 15 bases between them. The CDR3 totals 12 residues. CDR1 SNHLY and CDR2 FYNNEI come from the germline V gene. The CDR3 nucleotides read TGTGCCGGCGGTCTCTTGGATACTGAAGCTTTCTTT. Translation gives CAGGLLDTEAFF.

This clone was seen only once. The chain carries TRBV5-4 and TRBJ1-1; D is uncertain. This CDR3 comprises 15 residues. In germline, CDR1 is SGHNT, CDR2 YYREEE (reference sequence). V was cut by 0 bases and J by 12 bases, with 21 bases left in between. The CDR3 spells CASSLAELFGSRPFF. The CDR3 DNA reads TGTGCCAGCAGCTTGGCCGAGTTATTCGGCTCCAGACCTTTCTTT.

The chain links TRBV23-1 to TRBJ2-3; 14 nucleotides agree with TRBD2. TRBV23-1 is an ORF, with its function uncertain. This CDR3 has 18 amino acids. Germline trimming cut 3 bases from V and 3 bases from J; bases unmatched to any gene: 8. CDR3 sequence reads: CASSQATSGGAGTDTQYF. For the CDR3, the DNA is TGCGCCAGCAGTCAGGCGACTAGCGGGGGGGCCGGAACAGATACGCAGTATTTT.

The CDR3 here is CASSYTVGYNEQFF. The CDR3 DNA sequence: TGCGCCAGCAGCTATACGGTGGGCTACAATGAGCAGTTCTTC. The rearrangement joins TRBV5-1 to TRBJ2-1; D gene unclear. V was pared by 3 bases and J by 3 bases, with 10 bases between. The length of the CDR3 is 14 residues. Germline assignment: CDR1 SGHRS and CDR2 YFSETQ.

The chain employs TRBV5-1 and TRBJ1-1; D is unclear. The CDR3 is made up of 17 amino acids. Trimming shortened V by 0 bases and J by 0 bases, and 15 bases separated the two germline ends. Per germline, CDR1 SGHRS and CDR2 YFSETQ. The CDR3 protein is CASSLAPSGVMNTEAFF. The CDR3 DNA follows: TGCGCCAGCAGCTTGGCCCCAAGTGGGGTGATGAACACTGAAGCTTTCTTT.

This chain joins TRBV28 and TRBJ1-5; D possibly corresponds to TRBD1 (6 bases). Trimming stripped 3 bases from V and 4 bases from J, with 13 bases between. The CDR3 covers 15 residues. From germline, CDR1 is MDHEN and CDR2 SYDVKM. CDR3 in amino acids: CASSFQGPVNQPQHF. Written as DNA, the CDR3 is TGTGCCAGCAGTTTCCAGGGGCCAGTAAATCAGCCCCAGCATTTT.

This clone has just a few counts. The chain employs TRBV10-3 and TRBJ2-3; the D gene is possibly TRBD1 (6 bases). V was pared by 9 bases and J by 6 bases, with 10 bases between. The length of the CDR3 is 11 residues. CDR1 ENHRY and CDR2 SYGVKD come from the germline V gene. The CDR3 region is CAMGARDTQYF. CDR3 DNA sequence: TGTGCCATGGGGGCGAGGGATACGCAGTATTTT.

J is TRBJ1-3 and V is TRBV11-2; TRBD1 matches at 7 bases. Germline trimming cut 1 base from V and 2 bases from J; bases unmatched to any gene: 5. Per germline, CDR1 SGHAT and CDR2 FQNNGV. The CDR3 covers 16 residues. This CDR3 is CASSLAPDRAGNTIYF. For the CDR3, the DNA is TGTGCCAGCAGCTTAGCCCCAGACAGGGCTGGAAACACCATATATTTT.

This clone was picked up a small number of times. The chain uses TRBV2 and TRBJ2-3; D unclear. The CDR3 loop spans 14 amino acids. Looked up from germline, CDR1 is SNHLY and CDR2 is FYNNEI. V lost 6 bases and J 1 base, leaving 11 bases between the germline ends. The CDR3 loop is CASRDRLGTDTQYF. As DNA, the CDR3 is TGTGCCAGCAGAGACCGACTTGGCACAGATACGCAGTATTTT.

This clone appeared a few times. The rearrangement joins TRBV30 to TRBJ1-5; 8 nucleotides match TRBD1. Germline values: CDR1 GTSNPN, CDR2 SVGIG (reference sequence). Trimming removed 0 bases from V and 1 base from J; junction bases left unmatched: 8. CDR3 size: 17 residues. CDR3 sequence: CAWSVAGGPSSNQPQHF. The CDR3 DNA reads as TGTGCCTGGAGTGTGGCAGGGGGCCCCTCCAGCAATCAGCCCCAGCATTTT.

The genes are TRBV28 and TRBJ1-5; the D gene is possibly TRBD1 (6 bases). The V gene's germline CDR1 is MDHEN and CDR2 SYDVKM. This CDR3 region has 15 residues. V was clipped by 4 bases and J by 7 bases, with 17 bases between them. The CDR3 loop reads CASSSPAGAGQPQHF. The DNA of the CDR3 is TGTGCCAGCAGTTCCCCGGCGGGGGCTGGGCAGCCCCAGCATTTT.

CDR3 loop: CASSLTAGGRSNQPQHF. In DNA, the CDR3 is TGTGCCAGCAGCTTAACCGCAGGGGGCCGAAGCAATCAGCCCCAGCATTTT. This chain links TRBV7-2 with TRBJ1-5, with 8 bases matching TRBD1. The CDR3 length is 17 residues. Germline lookup yields CDR1 SGHTA and CDR2 FQGNSA. J lost 1 base, V lost 2 bases, and 7 bases had no gene match.

The chain employs TRBV9 and TRBJ1-2; D unresolved. The V and J ends lost 0 bases and 0 bases respectively, with 9 bases between them. The V gene's germline CDR1 is SGDLS and CDR2 YYNGEE. The CDR3 spans 15 residues. The CDR3 DNA reads TGTGCCAGCAGCGTAGACAGTCCTTCTAACTATGGCTACACCTTC. Translation gives CASSVDSPSNYGYTF.

The rearrangement joins TRBV7-3 to TRBJ1-1; 7 nucleotides agree with TRBD1. V lost 5 bases, J lost 0 bases, and 6 bases stayed unmatched. Germline values: CDR1 SGHTA, CDR2 FQGTGA. The CDR3 spans 15 residues. The CDR3 nucleotides read TGTGCCAGCAGCCCGCACACAGGGGTGAACACTGAAGCTTTCTTT. Translated, it gives CASSPHTGVNTEAFF.

V gene TRBV19 combines with J gene TRBJ2-1; no definite D call. The CDR3 totals 14 residues. Trimming took off 3 bases at V and 7 bases at J, with 13 bases between the two ends. CDR1 is LNHDA and CDR2 is SQIVND in the germline V gene (reference sequence). DNA of the CDR3: TGTGCCAGTAGTATCCCGGGCAGGCGGAATGAGCAGTTCTTC. This sequence encodes CASSIPGRRNEQFF.

This chain uses TRBV6-6 with TRBJ1-2; D ambiguous. This CDR3 contains 15 residues. Germline V CDR1 and CDR2: MNHNY, SVGAGI (reference sequence). Trimming took off 2 bases at V and 4 bases at J, with 14 bases between the two ends. Here the CDR3 reads CASSYAYRDGYGYTF. CDR3 nucleotide sequence: TGTGCCAGCAGTTACGCGTATAGGGATGGCTATGGCTACACCTTC.

The chain has TRBV30 and TRBJ2-3; D is uncertain. V shed 1 base and J shed 14 bases, with 16 bases lying between them. CDR1 is GTSNPN and CDR2 is SVGIG in the germline V gene (reference sequence). CDR3 length: 12 residues. The CDR3 nucleotides are TGTGCCTGGAGTGCCGAGTCTTGGTTTCGGTATTTT. It translates to CAWSAESWFRYF.

The V and J genes are TRBV4-3 and TRBJ1-2; D is ambiguous. The CDR3 contains 15 residues. V lost 4 bases and J lost 2, with 14 bases in between. Germline V CDR1 and CDR2: LGHNA, YSLEER. This chain's CDR3 is CASSPRRGFNYGYTF. CDR3 bases: TGCGCCAGCAGCCCCCGGCGGGGATTCAACTATGGCTACACCTTC.